The 5 T cell receptor gamma chains listed next were all sequenced from one sample in a study of intestinal T cells in coeliac disease. Each case's genomic DNA was extracted from ten approximately 5.1-µm formalin-fixed paraffin-embedded scrolls. LymphoTrack primers amplified TRG sequences from 200 ng of biopsy DNA. TCRdb fed the multiplex PCR reads to CATT. This table has several hundred gamma-chain clones, roughly 52% appearing once. The sequenced material came from a duodenal biopsy. Source of these receptors: a human donor with celiac disease.

The sample holds a few counts of this clone. The V gene is TRGV9, the J gene TRGJ1 or TRGJ2. CDR3 length: 13 residues. CDR1 GITISATS and CDR2 ISYDGTV come from the germline V gene (reference sequence). J lost 2 bases, V lost 5 bases, and 6 bases had no gene match. The CDR3 region has the DNA TGTGCCTTGTGGGGAGGGGATTATTATAAGAAACTCTTT. It yields the protein CALWGGDYYKKLF.

Notes on this clone: This may stem from a read error, because a much larger clone lies one nucleotide away. The genes are TRGV8 and TRGJ1 or TRGJ2. V was pared by 2 bases and J by 11 bases, with 0 bases of the junction left unmatched. The length of the CDR3 is 9 residues. The germline V gene has CDR1 VENAVY and CDR2 YDSYNSRV. As DNA, the CDR3 is TGTGCCACCTGGGATAAGAAACTCTTT. Protein sequence: CATWDKKLF.

This clone was seen only a few times. The chain joins TRGV10 to TRGJ1 or TRGJ2. TRGV10 is filed as an ORF, its function uncertain. The CDR3 length is 14 residues. J was trimmed by 2 bases and V by 8 bases; bases with no gene match: 10. CDR3 DNA: TGTGCTGCGTGGGGACCGGGGGATTATTATAAGAAACTCTTT. Translation: CAAWGPGDYYKKLF.

The J gene is TRGJ1 or TRGJ2, the V gene TRGV9. Germline V gene lookup returns CDR1 GITISATS and CDR2 ISYDGTV (reference sequence). Trimming removed 0 bases from V and 13 bases from J; junction bases left unmatched: 21. CDR3 length equals 16 residues. This CDR3 is CALWEVLGIGNIRKLF. CDR3 DNA: TGTGCCTTGTGGGAGGTGTTGGGAATTGGGAATATAAGAAAACTCTTT.

This clone has only a few counts. A read error is likely here: a far larger clone is one base away. Other DNA variants within this sample encode the same CDR3. The chain links TRGV4 to TRGJP1. After removal of 3 bases from V and 2 bases from J, the junction contained 6 bases not matched to a gene. This CDR3 has 15 residues. CDR1 and CDR2 (germline): EGSTGY, YDSYTSSV. CDR3 residues: CATWDRGTTGWFKIF. CDR3 nucleotides: TGTGCCACCTGGGATAGGGGGACCACTGGTTGGTTCAAGATATTT.